The subject of this entry is one TCR beta chain. The data are from a study of OX40 agonist ivuxolimab in advanced cancers. Sequencing was performed with immunoSEQ multiplex PCR; in TCRdb, only in-frame clones are kept and a portion is missing. This table has about 64,000 clones, about 89% appearing once. Germline V lookup: CDR1 ENHRY, CDR2 SYGVKD. This CDR3 region has 14 residues. V lost 0 bases and J lost 1, with 6 bases in between. The input for sequencing was CD4+ or CD8+ T cells sorted from blood, taken in a trial of the OX40 agonist ivuxolimab. V gene TRBV10-3 combines with J gene TRBJ1-1; D is undetermined. This clonotype originated in an adult with an advanced solid tumor such as melanoma, head and neck, liver or kidney cancer. CDR3 coding DNA: TGTGCCATCAGTGAGTCGAATGGGAACACTGAAGCTTTCTTT. Its translation: CAISESNGNTEAFF.